The 13 T cell receptor beta chains presented below share a single source sample, sequenced in a study of OX40 agonist ivuxolimab in advanced cancers. Measured with immunoSEQ multiplex PCR; TCRdb has only the in-frame clones, and not every one. The sample carries approximately 51,000 clones, about 77% recorded once. Specimen: CD4+ or CD8+ T cells sorted from blood, collected in a trial of the OX40 agonist ivuxolimab. These receptors were collected from an adult with an advanced solid tumor such as melanoma, head and neck, liver or kidney cancer.

This clone was picked up a small number of times. The chain combines TRBV5-4 with TRBJ1-6; D unclear. Germline lookup yields CDR1 SGHNT and CDR2 YYREEE (reference sequence). This CDR3 has 18 residues. Trimming removed 1 base from V and 3 bases from J, with 17 bases in between. CDR3: CASSLYFGGNLYNSPLHF. For the CDR3, the DNA is TGTGCCAGCAGCTTGTATTTCGGCGGAAACCTCTATAATTCACCCCTCCACTTT.

The genes are TRBV6-1 and TRBJ1-1; 8 bases fit TRBD1. CDR3 length: 15 amino acids. From germline, CDR1 is MNHNS and CDR2 SASEGT. V was clipped by 3 bases and J by 3 bases; unmatched bases: 6. DNA of the CDR3: TGTGCCAGCAGTGAGGACAGGGTGGAGTACACTGAAGCTTTCTTT. Protein product: CASSEDRVEYTEAFF.

The chain employs TRBV28 and TRBJ2-1; a weak D match, TRBD2 (5 bases). Germline V gene lookup returns CDR1 MDHEN and CDR2 SYDVKM. Trimming removed 6 bases at V and 4 bases at J, with 13 bases between. The CDR3 length is 14 residues. The CDR3 reads CASRRAVNYNEQFF. DNA for the CDR3: TGTGCCAGCAGGCGGGCCGTCAATTACAATGAGCAGTTCTTC.

The chain recombines TRBV28 with TRBJ1-5, with unresolved D. The ends were cut back, 4 bases at V and 5 bases at J, with 3 bases in the middle. CDR1 and CDR2 from the germline V gene are MDHEN and SYDVKM. The CDR3 extends over 11 amino acids. The CDR3 protein is CASSSDQPQHF. CDR3 in DNA: TGTGCCAGCAGTTCGGATCAGCCCCAGCATTTT.

The chain carries TRBV28 and TRBJ2-4, with D hard to call. CDR3 length: 15 amino acids. Trimming removed 5 bases from V and 1 base from J, with 12 bases in between. The V gene's germline CDR1 is MDHEN and CDR2 SYDVKM. In DNA form, the CDR3 reads TGTGCCAGCAGTCCGCTGAGTAGGGCCAAAAACATTCAGTACTTC. This translates into CASSPLSRAKNIQYF.

This chain connects TRBV6-4 to TRBJ1-1, with a tentative D call TRBD1 (5 bases). Germline assignment: CDR1 MRHNA and CDR2 SNTAGT. The CDR3 is 13 amino acids. V was clipped by 5 bases and J by 1 base, with 8 bases between them. The CDR3 nucleotides read TGTGCCAGCAGTCTCGACAGGAACACTGAAGCTTTCTTT. Translation gives CASSLDRNTEAFF.

This chain connects TRBV6-5 to TRBJ1-4; unclear D gene. The CDR3 sequence is 15 residues long. Trimming cost V 0 bases and J 8 bases, with 13 bases left between them. Germline CDR1 MNHEY, CDR2 SVGAGI. CDR3 sequence: CASSYSPDSQEKLFF. Here the CDR3 DNA reads TGTGCCAGCAGTTACTCGCCGGACTCTCAAGAAAAACTGTTTTTT.

This clone has only a few counts. This chain connects TRBV6-5 to TRBJ2-7, with 7 nucleotides matching TRBD1. V shed 5 bases and J 3 bases; nucleotides not matched to a gene: 4. Germline V gene data show CDR1 as MNHEY and CDR2 as SVGAGI. The CDR3 is 13 residues long. The CDR3 DNA sequence: TGTGCCAGCAGTCTGAACAGGGGCTACGAGCAGTACTTC. Translated: CASSLNRGYEQYF.

The gene calls are TRBV2 and TRBJ1-2, with unresolved D. Germline CDR1 reads SNHLY; CDR2 reads FYNNEI. V lost 6 bases and J 2 bases, leaving 7 bases between the germline ends. The CDR3 is 12 residues long. The CDR3 DNA sequence: TGTGCCAGCAGACCGATAAACTATGGCTACACCTTC. Protein product: CASRPINYGYTF.

The sample holds a few counts of this clone. The genes are TRBV6-8 and TRBJ2-3; 8 bases line up with TRBD2. Germline V lookup: CDR1 MNHGY, CDR2 SAAAGT. V shed 4 bases, J shed 0 bases, and the junction held 9 bases outside the gene matches. This CDR3 has 17 residues. The CDR3 nucleotides are TGTGCCAGCAGTTCCCCGGGAGGGCCCCCTAGCACAGATACGCAGTATTTT. This codes for CASSSPGGPPSTDTQYF.

The chain is built from TRBV5-1 and TRBJ2-3, with D perhaps matching TRBD1 or TRBD2 (6 bases each). In germline, CDR1 is SGHRS, CDR2 YFSETQ. V gave up 4 bases and J gave up 4 bases, with 19 bases separating them. This CDR3 comprises 16 residues. The CDR3 sequence is CASSLGAGWRADTQYF. CDR3 bases: TGCGCCAGCAGCCTGGGGGCCGGTTGGAGGGCAGATACGCAGTATTTT.

The V call is TRBV7-9, the J call TRBJ1-1, with 7 bases matching TRBD1. The V segment lost 4 bases and the J segment 4 bases; nucleotides outside the gene matches: 3. Per germline, CDR1 SEHNR and CDR2 FQNEAQ (reference sequence). CDR3 size: 13 residues. CDR3 in amino acids: CASSWTGLTEAFF. In DNA form, the CDR3 reads TGTGCCAGCAGCTGGACAGGCCTCACTGAAGCTTTCTTT.

Only a few counts were recorded for this clone. The chain is built from TRBV18 and TRBJ2-5; D remains unclear. Germline V lookup: CDR1 KGHSH, CDR2 LQKENI. The V and J ends lost 4 bases and 1 base respectively, with 10 bases between them. There are 14 residues in the CDR3. In DNA form, the CDR3 reads TGTGCCAGCTCACGCGACACATTCCAAGAGACCCAGTACTTC. Its translation: CASSRDTFQETQYF.